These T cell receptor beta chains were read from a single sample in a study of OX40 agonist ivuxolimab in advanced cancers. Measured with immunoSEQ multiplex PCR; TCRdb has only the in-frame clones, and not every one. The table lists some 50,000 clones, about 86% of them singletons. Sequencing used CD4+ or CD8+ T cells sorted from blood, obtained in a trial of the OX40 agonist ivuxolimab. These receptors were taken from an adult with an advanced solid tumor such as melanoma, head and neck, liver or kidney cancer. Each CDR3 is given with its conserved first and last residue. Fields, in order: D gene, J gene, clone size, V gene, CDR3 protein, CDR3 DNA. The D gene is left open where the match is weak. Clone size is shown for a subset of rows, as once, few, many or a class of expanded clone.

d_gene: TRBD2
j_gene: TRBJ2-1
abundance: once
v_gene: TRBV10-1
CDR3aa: CASSPVSGRSYNEQFF
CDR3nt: TGCGCCAGCAGTCCCGTGAGCGGGAGGAGTTACAATGAGCAGTTCTTC

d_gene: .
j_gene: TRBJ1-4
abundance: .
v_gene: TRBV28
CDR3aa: CASFSGQEKLFF
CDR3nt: TGTGCCAGTTTCTCCGGGCAAGAAAAACTGTTTTTT

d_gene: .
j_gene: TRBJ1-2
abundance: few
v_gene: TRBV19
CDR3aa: CASSIIHGGYTF
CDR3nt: TGTGCCAGTAGTATTATTCACGGTGGCTACACCTTC

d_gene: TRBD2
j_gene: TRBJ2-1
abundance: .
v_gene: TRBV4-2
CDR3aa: CASSQGGGASIYNEQFF
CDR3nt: TGTGCCAGCAGCCAAGGGGGAGGGGCCTCGATCTACAATGAGCAGTTCTTC

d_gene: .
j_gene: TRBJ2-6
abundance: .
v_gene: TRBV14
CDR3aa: CASSQVRGGANVLTF
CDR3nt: TGTGCCAGCAGCCAAGTAAGGGGTGGGGCCAACGTCCTGACTTTC

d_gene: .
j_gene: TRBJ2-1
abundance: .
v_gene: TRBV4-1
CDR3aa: CASSQGTNEQFF
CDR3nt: TGCGCCAGCAGCCAAGGGACTAATGAGCAGTTCTTC

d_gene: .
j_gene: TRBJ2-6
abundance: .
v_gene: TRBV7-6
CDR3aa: CASSPHVAQGIGGANVLTF
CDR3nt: TGTGCCAGCAGCCCCCATGTGGCACAGGGTATCGGTGGGGCCAACGTCCTGACTTTC

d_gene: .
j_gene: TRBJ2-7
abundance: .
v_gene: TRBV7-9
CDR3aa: CASSLSADEQYF
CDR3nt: TGTGCCAGCAGCTTAAGTGCGGACGAGCAGTACTTC

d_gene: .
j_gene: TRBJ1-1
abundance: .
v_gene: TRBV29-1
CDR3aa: CSVVSATEAFF
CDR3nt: TGCAGCGTTGTCTCGGCAACTGAAGCTTTCTTT

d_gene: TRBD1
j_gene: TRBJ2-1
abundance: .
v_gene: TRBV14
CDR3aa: CASSQDVGTGIFNEQFF
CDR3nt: TGTGCCAGCAGCCAAGATGTAGGGACAGGGATTTTCAATGAGCAGTTCTTC

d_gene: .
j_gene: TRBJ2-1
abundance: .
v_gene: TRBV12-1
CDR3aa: CASSFEASGRARGNEQFF
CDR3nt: TGTGCCAGCAGCTTTGAAGCTAGCGGGAGGGCTCGTGGGAATGAGCAGTTCTTC

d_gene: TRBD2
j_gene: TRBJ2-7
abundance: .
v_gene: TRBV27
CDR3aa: CASSIGTSGGYEQYF
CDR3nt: TGTGCCAGCTCCATCGGGACTAGCGGGGGTTACGAGCAGTACTTC

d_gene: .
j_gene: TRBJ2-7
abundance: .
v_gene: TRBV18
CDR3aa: CASSAEGTSDEQYF
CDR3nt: TGTGCCAGCTCAGCCGAAGGGACGTCTGACGAGCAGTACTTC

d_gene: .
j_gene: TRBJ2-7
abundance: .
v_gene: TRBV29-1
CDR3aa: CSVGGQSYEQYF
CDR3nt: TGCAGCGTGGGGGGACAGTCCTACGAGCAGTACTTC

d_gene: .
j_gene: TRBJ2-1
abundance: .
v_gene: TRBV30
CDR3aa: CAWSVFPGGGNYNEQFF
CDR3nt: TGTGCCTGGAGTGTTTTTCCGGGGGGCGGGAACTACAATGAGCAGTTCTTC

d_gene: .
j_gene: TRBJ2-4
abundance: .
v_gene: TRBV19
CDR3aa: CASSMGHRAVDIQYF
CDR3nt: TGTGCCAGTAGTATGGGCCACAGGGCAGTTGACATTCAGTACTTC

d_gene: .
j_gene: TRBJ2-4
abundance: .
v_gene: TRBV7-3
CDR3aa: CASSLSGKNIQYF
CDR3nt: TGTGCCAGCAGCCTTTCGGGAAAAAACATTCAGTACTTC

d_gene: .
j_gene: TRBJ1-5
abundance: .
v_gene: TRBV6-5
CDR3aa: CASRYTWGGQPQHF
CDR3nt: TGTGCCAGCCGTTACACATGGGGCGGGCAGCCCCAGCATTTT

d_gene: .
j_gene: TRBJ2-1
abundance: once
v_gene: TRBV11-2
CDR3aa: CASSDPAGTLRSQFF
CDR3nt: TGTGCCAGCAGCGATCCGGCAGGGACATTACGATCGCAGTTCTTC

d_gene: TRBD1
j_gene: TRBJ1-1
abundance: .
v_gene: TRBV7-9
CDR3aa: CASSITDRGTEAFF
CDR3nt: TGTGCCAGCAGCATAACGGACAGGGGGACTGAAGCTTTCTTT

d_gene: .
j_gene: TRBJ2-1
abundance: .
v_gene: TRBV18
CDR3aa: CASSPGADNEQFF
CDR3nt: TGTGCCAGCTCCCCAGGGGCGGACAATGAGCAGTTCTTC

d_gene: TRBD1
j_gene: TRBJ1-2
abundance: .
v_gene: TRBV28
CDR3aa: CASSTGQGAVYGYTF
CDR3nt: TGTGCCAGCAGTACGGGACAGGGGGCTGTCTATGGCTACACCTTC

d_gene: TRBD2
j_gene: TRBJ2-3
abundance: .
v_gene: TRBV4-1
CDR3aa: CASSQGGGRALTDTQYF
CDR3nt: TGCGCCAGCAGCCAAGGGGGCGGGAGGGCCCTTACAGATACGCAGTATTTT

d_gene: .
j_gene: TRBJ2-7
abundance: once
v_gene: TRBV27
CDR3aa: CASSFWGREQYF
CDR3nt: TGTGCCAGCAGTTTCTGGGGGCGCGAGCAGTACTTC

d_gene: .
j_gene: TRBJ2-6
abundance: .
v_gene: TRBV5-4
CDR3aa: CASSLVGSGANVLTF
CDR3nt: TGTGCCAGCAGCTTGGTAGGTTCTGGGGCCAACGTCCTGACTTTC

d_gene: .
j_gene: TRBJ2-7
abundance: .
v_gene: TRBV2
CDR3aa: CASRGTRYAYEQYF
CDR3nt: TGTGCCAGCAGGGGGACTCGGTATGCCTACGAGCAGTACTTC

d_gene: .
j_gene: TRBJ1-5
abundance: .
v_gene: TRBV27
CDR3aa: CASSSSIRNQPQHF
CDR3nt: TGTGCCAGCAGTTCCTCTATCAGAAATCAGCCCCAGCATTTT